The clone carrying this T cell receptor (beta chain) showed up many times. The antigen remains unidentified. The TCR cDNA carried a universal primer site and UMIs from 5'RACE template switching. From the 5' RACE reads, TCRdb called clonotypes with MiXCR, one entry per CDR3 protein. The table lists 70,000 or so distinct CDR3 sequences, around 6.2% of them singletons. The germline V gene encodes CDR1 SGHTA and CDR2 FQGNSA. Trimming removed 5 bases at V and 7 bases at J, with 17 bases between. The CDR3 covers 15 residues. The data were obtained in a study of T cells after yellow fever vaccination. Whole-study findings and limits: There was a small share of clonotypes that showed up in both the CD4 and CD8 compartments. Compared with primary, the secondary response was weaker and peaked at day 5, not 15. From the bulk population, abundant clonotypes could contaminate and appear within FACS-sorted repertoires.

The clonotype was recovered from a young man who received the YFV17D yellow fever vaccine. The chain combines TRBV7-2 with TRBJ1-4; D gene ambiguous. The source material was CD4+ T cells sorted from PBMCs, sampled around 15 days after the first yellow fever vaccination. For the CDR3, the DNA is TGTGCCAGCAGCCCCGCGGCAGCACTCGGTGAAAAACTGTTTTTT. Translating gives CASSPAAALGEKLFF.